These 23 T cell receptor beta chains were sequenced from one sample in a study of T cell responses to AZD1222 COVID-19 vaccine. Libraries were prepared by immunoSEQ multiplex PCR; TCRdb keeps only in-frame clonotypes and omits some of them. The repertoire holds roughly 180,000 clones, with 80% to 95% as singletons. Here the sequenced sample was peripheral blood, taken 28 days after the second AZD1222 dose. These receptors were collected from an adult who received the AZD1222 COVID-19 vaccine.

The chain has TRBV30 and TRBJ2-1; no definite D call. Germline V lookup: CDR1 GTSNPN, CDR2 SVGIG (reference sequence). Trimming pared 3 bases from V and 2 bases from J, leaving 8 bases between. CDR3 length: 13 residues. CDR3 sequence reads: CAWRSRPYNEQFF. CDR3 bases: TGTGCCTGGAGGTCCCGCCCCTACAATGAGCAGTTCTTC.

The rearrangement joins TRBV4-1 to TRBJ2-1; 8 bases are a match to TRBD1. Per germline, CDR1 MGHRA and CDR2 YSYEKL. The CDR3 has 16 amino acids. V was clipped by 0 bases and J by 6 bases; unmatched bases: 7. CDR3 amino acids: CASSQDGQGLGNEQFF. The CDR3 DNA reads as TGCGCCAGCAGCCAAGATGGACAGGGTTTGGGCAATGAGCAGTTCTTC.

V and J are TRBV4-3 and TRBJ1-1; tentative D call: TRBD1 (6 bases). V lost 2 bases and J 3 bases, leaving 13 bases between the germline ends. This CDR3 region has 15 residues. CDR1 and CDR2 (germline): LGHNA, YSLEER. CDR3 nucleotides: TGCGCCAGCAGCCAAAAGGGACATAAAGACACTGAAGCTTTCTTT. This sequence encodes CASSQKGHKDTEAFF.

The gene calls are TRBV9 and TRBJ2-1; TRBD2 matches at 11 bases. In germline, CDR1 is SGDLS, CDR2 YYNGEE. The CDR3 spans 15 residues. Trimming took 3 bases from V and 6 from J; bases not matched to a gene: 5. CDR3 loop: CASSAGTSGVNEQFF. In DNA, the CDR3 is TGTGCCAGCAGCGCCGGGACTAGCGGAGTCAATGAGCAGTTCTTC.

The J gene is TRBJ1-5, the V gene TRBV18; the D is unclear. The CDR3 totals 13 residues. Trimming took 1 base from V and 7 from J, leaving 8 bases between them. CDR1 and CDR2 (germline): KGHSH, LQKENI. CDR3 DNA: TGTGCCAGCTCACCACTCCGGGAGCAGCCCCAGCATTTT. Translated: CASSPLREQPQHF.

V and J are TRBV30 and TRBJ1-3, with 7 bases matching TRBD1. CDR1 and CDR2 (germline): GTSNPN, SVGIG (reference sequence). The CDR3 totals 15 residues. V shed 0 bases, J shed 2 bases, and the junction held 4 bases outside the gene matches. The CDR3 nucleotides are TGTGCCTGGAGTGTACGCAGGGGGACTGGAAACACCATATATTTT. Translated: CAWSVRRGTGNTIYF. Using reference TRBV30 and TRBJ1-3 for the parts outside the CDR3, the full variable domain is SQTIHQWPATLVQPVGSPLSLECTVEGTSNPNLYWYRQAAGRGLQLLFYSVGIGQISSEVPQNLSASRPQDRQFILSSKKLLLSDSGFYLCAWSVRRGTGNTIYFGEGSWLTVV.

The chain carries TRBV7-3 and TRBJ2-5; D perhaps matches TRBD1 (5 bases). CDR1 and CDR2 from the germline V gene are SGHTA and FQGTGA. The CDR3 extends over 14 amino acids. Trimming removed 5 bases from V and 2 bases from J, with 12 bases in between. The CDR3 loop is CASSPTRDQETQYF. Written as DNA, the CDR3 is TGTGCCAGCAGCCCGACCAGGGATCAAGAGACCCAGTACTTC.

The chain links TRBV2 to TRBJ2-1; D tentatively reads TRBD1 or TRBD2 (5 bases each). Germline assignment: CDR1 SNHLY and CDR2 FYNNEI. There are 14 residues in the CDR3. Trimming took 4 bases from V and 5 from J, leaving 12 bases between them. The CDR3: CASSVSLGDNEQFF. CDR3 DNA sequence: TGTGCCAGCAGTGTTTCCCTGGGGGACAATGAGCAGTTCTTC.

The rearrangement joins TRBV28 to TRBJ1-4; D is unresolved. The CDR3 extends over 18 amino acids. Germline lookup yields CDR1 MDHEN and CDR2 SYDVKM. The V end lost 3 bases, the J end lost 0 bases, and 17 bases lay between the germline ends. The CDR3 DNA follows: TGTGCCAGCAGTTTGTGGCGCTCTAGGACCGCAACTAATGAAAAACTGTTTTTT. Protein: CASSLWRSRTATNEKLFF.

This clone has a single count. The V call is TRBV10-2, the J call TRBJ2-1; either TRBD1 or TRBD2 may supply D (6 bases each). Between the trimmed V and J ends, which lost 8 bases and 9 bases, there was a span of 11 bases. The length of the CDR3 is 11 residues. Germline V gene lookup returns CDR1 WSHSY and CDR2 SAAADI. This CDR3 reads CASSGGTEQFF. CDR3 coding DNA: TGCGCCAGCTCCGGGGGCACTGAGCAGTTCTTC.

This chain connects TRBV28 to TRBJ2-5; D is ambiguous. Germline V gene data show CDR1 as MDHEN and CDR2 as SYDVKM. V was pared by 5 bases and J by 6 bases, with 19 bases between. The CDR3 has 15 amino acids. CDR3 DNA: TGTGCCAGCAGTCCCTCAAACGGCAACGATCAGACCCAGTACTTC. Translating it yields CASSPSNGNDQTQYF.

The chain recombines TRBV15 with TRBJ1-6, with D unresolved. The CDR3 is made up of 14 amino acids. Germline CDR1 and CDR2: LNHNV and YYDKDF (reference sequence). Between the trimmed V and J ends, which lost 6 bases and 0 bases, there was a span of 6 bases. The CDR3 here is CATSRFSYNSPLHF. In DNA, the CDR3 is TGTGCCACCAGTCGCTTCTCCTATAATTCACCCCTCCACTTT.

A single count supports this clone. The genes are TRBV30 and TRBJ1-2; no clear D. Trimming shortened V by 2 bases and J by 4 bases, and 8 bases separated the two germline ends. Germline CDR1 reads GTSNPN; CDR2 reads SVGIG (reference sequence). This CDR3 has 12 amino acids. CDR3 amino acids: CAWSQDLYGYTF. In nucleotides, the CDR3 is TGTGCCTGGAGTCAGGACCTCTATGGCTACACCTTC.

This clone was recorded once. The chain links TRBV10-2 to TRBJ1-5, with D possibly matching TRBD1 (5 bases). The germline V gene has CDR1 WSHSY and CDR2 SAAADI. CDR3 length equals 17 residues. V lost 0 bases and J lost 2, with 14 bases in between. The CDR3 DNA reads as TGCGCCAGCAGTGAGTCATGGGCAGGGCTGGGCAATCAGCCCCAGCATTTT. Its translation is CASSESWAGLGNQPQHF.

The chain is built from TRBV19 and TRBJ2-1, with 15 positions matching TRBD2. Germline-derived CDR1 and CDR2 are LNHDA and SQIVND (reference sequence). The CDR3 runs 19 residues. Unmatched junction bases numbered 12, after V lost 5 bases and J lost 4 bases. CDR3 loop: CASSQSGLAGGNKYNEQFF. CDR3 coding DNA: TGTGCCAGTAGTCAATCGGGACTAGCGGGAGGAAACAAATACAATGAGCAGTTCTTC. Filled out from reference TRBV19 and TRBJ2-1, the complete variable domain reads DGGITQSPKYLFRKEGQNVTLSCEQNLNHDAMYWYRQDPGQGLRLIYYSQIVNDFQKGDIAEGYSVSREKKESFPLTVTSAQKNPTAFYLCASSQSGLAGGNKYNEQFFGPGTRLTVL.

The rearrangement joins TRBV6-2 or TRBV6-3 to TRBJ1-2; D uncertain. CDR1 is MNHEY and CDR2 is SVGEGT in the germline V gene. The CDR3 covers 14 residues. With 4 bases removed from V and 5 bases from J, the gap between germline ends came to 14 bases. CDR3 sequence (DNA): TGTGCCAGCAGTTTTCCCTCCAACAGTTATGGCTACACCTTC. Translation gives CASSFPSNSYGYTF.

The CDR3 is CASSHFLGQGRNGYTF. The CDR3 region has the DNA TGTGCCAGCAGCCATTTCCTAGGACAGGGGAGAAATGGCTACACCTTC. The gene calls are TRBV3-1 (or the pseudogene TRBV3-2) and TRBJ1-2, with TRBD1 identical over 9 bases. The V segment lost 3 bases and the J segment 6 bases; nucleotides outside the gene matches: 11. CDR1 is LGHDT, CDR2 YNNKEL, per germline (reference sequence). The CDR3 totals 16 residues.

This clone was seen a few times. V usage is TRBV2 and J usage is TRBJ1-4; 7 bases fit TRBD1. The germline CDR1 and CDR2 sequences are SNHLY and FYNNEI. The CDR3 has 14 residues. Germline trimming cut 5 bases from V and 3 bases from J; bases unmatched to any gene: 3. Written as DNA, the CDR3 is TGTGCCAGCAGTATGGACAGGCCTAATGAAAAACTGTTTTTT. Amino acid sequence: CASSMDRPNEKLFF.

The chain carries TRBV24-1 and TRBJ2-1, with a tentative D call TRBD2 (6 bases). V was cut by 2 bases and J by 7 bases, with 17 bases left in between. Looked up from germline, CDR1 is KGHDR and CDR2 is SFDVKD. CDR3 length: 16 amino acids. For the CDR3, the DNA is TGTGCCACCAGTGATTCGGCTCGGACTAAAGGGAATGAGCAGTTCTTC. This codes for CATSDSARTKGNEQFF.

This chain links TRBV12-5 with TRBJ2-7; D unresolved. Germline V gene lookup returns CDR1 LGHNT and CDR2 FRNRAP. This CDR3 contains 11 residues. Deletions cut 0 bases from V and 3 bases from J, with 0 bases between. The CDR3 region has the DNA TGTGCTAGTGGTTTGGTCTACGAGCAGTACTTC. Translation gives CASGLVYEQYF.

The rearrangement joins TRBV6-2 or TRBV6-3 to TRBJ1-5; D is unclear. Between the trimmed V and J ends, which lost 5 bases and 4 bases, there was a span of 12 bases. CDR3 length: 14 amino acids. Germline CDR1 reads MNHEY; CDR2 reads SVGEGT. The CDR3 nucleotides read TGTGCCAGCAGTACCTGGCAGAAAAATCAGCCCCAGCATTTT. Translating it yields CASSTWQKNQPQHF.

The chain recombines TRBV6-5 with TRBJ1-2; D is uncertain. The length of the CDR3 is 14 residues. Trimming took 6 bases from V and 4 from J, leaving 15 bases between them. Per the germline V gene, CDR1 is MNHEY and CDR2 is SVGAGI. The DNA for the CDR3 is TGTGCCAGCAGCCCGGCGATTTCTGGCTATGGCTACACCTTC. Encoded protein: CASSPAISGYGYTF.

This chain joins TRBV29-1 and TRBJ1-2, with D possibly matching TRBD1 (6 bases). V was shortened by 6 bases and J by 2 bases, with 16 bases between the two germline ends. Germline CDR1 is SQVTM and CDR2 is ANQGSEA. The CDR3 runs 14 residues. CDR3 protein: CSVRRQERNYGYTF. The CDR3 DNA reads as TGCAGCGTCCGCCGACAGGAGAGGAACTATGGCTACACCTTC.